This T cell receptor beta chain is from a study of cytomegalovirus exposure and HLA in healthy donors. The CDR3 spans 15 residues. V was clipped by 0 bases and J by 6 bases; unmatched bases: 5. Germline assignment: CDR1 SGHRS and CDR2 YFSETQ. General study findings and limits: There were several of the most significant clusters that appeared linked to common viral pathogens in a later analysis.

This clone was counted between two and nine times. The antigen is not known. The study ran its PCR with 60 Vbeta and 13 Jbeta primers. Data came from immunoSEQ multiplex PCR; TCRdb stores just in-frame clones and leaves some out. The sample records some 170,000 clones, 80% being singletons. The clonotype originates from a man younger than 40 in good health and CMV-seronegative. V is TRBV5-1 and J is TRBJ2-1, with 8 bases lining up with TRBD2. The sample taken for sequencing was PBMCs. The CDR3 protein is CASSLGRTSSNEQFF. CDR3 DNA sequence: TGCGCCAGCAGCTTGGGCAGGACTAGCTCCAATGAGCAGTTCTTC.